The 28 T cell receptor beta chains given below trace back to one sample, sequenced in a study of blood T cell repertoires in COVID-19. Using immunoSEQ multiplex PCR, the repertoire was profiled, and TCRdb retains in-frame clones only, with some absent. Of about 120,000 clones in the sample, under 90% were seen once. Sequencing was carried out using peripheral blood. The source of these receptors is a woman between 70 and 85 years old with acute or convalescent COVID-19.

This clone was seen once. This sequence joins TRBV7-8 and TRBJ2-2; D ambiguous. Trimming stripped 4 bases from V and 1 base from J, with 10 bases between. The CDR3 extends over 15 amino acids. The germline V gene encodes CDR1 SGHVS and CDR2 FQNEAQ. The CDR3, as DNA: TGTGCCAGCAGCTATTATAAACTGAACACCGGGGAGCTGTTTTTT. Amino acids: CASSYYKLNTGELFF.

The sample holds many counts of this clone. The V and J genes are TRBV30 and TRBJ1-2; D is uncertain. Trimming cost V 0 bases and J 7 bases, with 18 bases left between them. The CDR3 runs to 15 residues. The germline gives CDR1 GTSNPN, CDR2 SVGIG (reference sequence). In DNA form, the CDR3 reads TGTGCCTGGAGTGTAGCGAAAGGAGGGAGGCGTGGCTACACCTTC. Protein sequence: CAWSVAKGGRRGYTF.

V is TRBV9 and J is TRBJ2-3, with a possible D match to TRBD1 (5 bases). The CDR3 sequence is 13 residues long. In germline, CDR1 is SGDLS, CDR2 YYNGEE. Trimming cost V 4 bases and J 4 bases, with 10 bases left between them. CDR3 sequence: CASSLRQSDTQYF. DNA for the CDR3: TGTGCCAGCAGCCTCCGACAGTCAGATACGCAGTATTTT.

This clone showed up just a few times. The chain combines TRBV2 with TRBJ2-3; 11 nucleotides align to TRBD2. This CDR3 spans 15 amino acids. V gave up 7 bases and J gave up 4 bases; unmatched junction bases: 7. CDR1 is SNHLY and CDR2 is FYNNEI in the germline V gene. As DNA, the CDR3 is TGTGCCAGCACCCCCCTAGCGGGGGGATCAGATACGCAGTATTTT. Its protein product is CASTPLAGGSDTQYF.

The chain combines TRBV20-1 with TRBJ1-2, with TRBD1 as a possible D gene (6 bases). The germline CDR1 and CDR2 sequences are DFQATT and SNEGSKA (reference sequence). The ends were cut back, 6 bases at V and 10 bases at J, with 12 bases in the middle. The CDR3 extends over 10 amino acids. The CDR3 nucleotides read TGCAGTGCGTACAGGGAAACCTACACCTTC. It encodes CSAYRETYTF.

In the case of this clone: The sample contains more than one DNA sequence encoding this CDR3. The gene calls are TRBV24-1 and TRBJ1-1, with D tentatively TRBD1 (6 bases). The CDR3 has 13 residues. Trimming left V 1 base short and J 4 bases short, with 6 bases between. Germline V gene lookup returns CDR1 KGHDR and CDR2 SFDVKD. CDR3 in amino acids: CATSDFRGTEAFF. The CDR3 region has the DNA TGTGCCACCAGTGATTTCAGGGGCACTGAAGCTTTCTTT.

V gene TRBV19 combines with J gene TRBJ1-2; D is ambiguous. The CDR3 extends over 15 amino acids. V lost 3 bases, J lost 4 bases, and 15 bases lay in between. Germline-derived CDR1 and CDR2 are LNHDA and SQIVND (reference sequence). The CDR3 sequence is CASSISWASSYGYTF. The CDR3 bases are TGTGCCAGTAGTATTTCGTGGGCCAGTTCCTATGGCTACACCTTC. The entire variable domain, with the rest obtained from reference TRBV19 and TRBJ1-2, is as follows: DGGITQSPKYLFRKEGQNVTLSCEQNLNHDAMYWYRQDPGQGLRLIYYSQIVNDFQKGDIAEGYSVSREKKESFPLTVTSAQKNPTAFYLCASSISWASSYGYTFGSGTRLTVV.

The chain is built from TRBV7-2 and TRBJ1-2; tentative D call: TRBD1 (5 bases). The germline CDR1 and CDR2 sequences are SGHTA and FQGNSA. The CDR3 length is 13 residues. Between the trimmed V and J ends, which lost 5 bases and 10 bases, there was a span of 17 bases. This CDR3 reads CASSPIAREAYTF. In nucleotides, the CDR3 is TGTGCCAGCAGCCCGATTGCCAGGGAGGCCTACACCTTC.

This chain uses TRBV5-6 with TRBJ1-2; D unresolved. CDR1 and CDR2 from the germline V gene are SGHDT and YYEEEE. Trimming took off 4 bases at V and 7 bases at J, with 20 bases between the two ends. This CDR3 spans 15 amino acids. CDR3 amino acids: CASSPPDPGRRGYTF. CDR3 coding DNA: TGTGCCAGCAGCCCACCAGACCCGGGGAGACGTGGCTACACCTTC. Variable domain in full (rest from reference TRBV5-6 and TRBJ1-2): DAGVTQSPTHLIKTRGQQVTLRCSPKSGHDTVSWYQQALGQGPQFIFQYYEEEERQRGNFPDRFSGHQFPNYSSELNVNALLLGDSALYLCASSPPDPGRRGYTFGSGTRLTVV.

In its sample, this clone was seen once. DNA of the CDR3: TGTGCCAGCTCAGAGGGACAGGCCGCAAACACCATATATTTT. It codes for CASSEGQAANTIYF. The chain recombines TRBV18 with TRBJ1-3; 8 nucleotides line up with TRBD1. The germline CDR1 and CDR2 sequences are KGHSH and LQKENI. The CDR3 length is 14 residues. With V trimmed by 5 bases and J by 6 bases, 6 bases remained unmatched. Looking up the rest from reference TRBV18 and TRBJ1-3 gives the full variable domain: NAGVMQNPRHLVRRRGQEARLRCSPMKGHSHVYWYRQLPEEGLKFMVYLQKENIIDESGMPKERFSAEFPKEGPSILRIQQVVRGDSAAYFCASSEGQAANTIYFGEGSWLTVV.

This chain connects TRBV7-2 to TRBJ1-5; D remains ambiguous. In germline, CDR1 is SGHTA, CDR2 FQGNSA. V was clipped by 3 bases and J by 10 bases, with 19 bases between them. The CDR3 is 15 amino acids. The CDR3 region is CASSFRPRDTVPQHF. The CDR3 DNA reads TGTGCCAGCAGCTTCCGGCCTAGAGATACTGTACCCCAGCATTTT.

The chain's CDR3 is CASRAITGKAQPQHF. For the CDR3, the DNA is TGTGCCAGCAGGGCAATAACAGGGAAGGCTCAGCCCCAGCATTTT. The chain has TRBV2 and TRBJ1-5, with TRBD1 as a possible D gene (6 bases). The germline CDR1 and CDR2 sequences are SNHLY and FYNNEI. Trimming pared 6 bases from V and 6 bases from J, leaving 18 bases between. The CDR3 has 15 amino acids.

This clone was seen a single time. The chain is built from TRBV2 and TRBJ1-3; unclear D gene. This CDR3 contains 13 residues. Germline values: CDR1 SNHLY, CDR2 FYNNEI. CDR3 in DNA: TGTGCAGCGAGTAGGAGGGCTGGAAACACCATATATTTT. As protein: CAASRRAGNTIYF.

The chain couples TRBV6-5 to TRBJ2-2; D gene ambiguous. Trimming took 7 bases from V and 4 from J, leaving 10 bases between them. This CDR3 has 13 amino acids. In germline, CDR1 is MNHEY, CDR2 SVGAGI. The DNA for the CDR3 is TGTGCCAGCACCTACCCGAGCACCGGGGAGCTGTTTTTT. Translation: CASTYPSTGELFF.

The chain uses TRBV7-8 and TRBJ2-7; 7 bases match TRBD1. Trimming at V came to 1 base and at J to 11 bases, leaving 8 bases not matched to a gene. Germline V gives CDR1 SGHVS, CDR2 FQNEAQ. The CDR3 has 13 residues. CDR3 sequence (DNA): TGTGCCAGCAGCTTAGAATACAGGGGATATGAGTACTTC. Translated: CASSLEYRGYEYF.

The chain is built from TRBV5-4 and TRBJ1-6; 7 bases line up with TRBD1. V was pared by 1 base and J by 4 bases, with 5 bases of the junction left unmatched. Germline V lookup: CDR1 SGHNT, CDR2 YYREEE (reference sequence). This CDR3 spans 16 amino acids. The CDR3 DNA sequence: TGTGCCAGCAGCTTGACCCTGGGACAGTATAATTCACCCCTCCACTTT. It translates to CASSLTLGQYNSPLHF.

The rearrangement links TRBV7-2 to TRBJ2-1; 11 bases line up with TRBD2. CDR1 SGHTA and CDR2 FQGNSA come from the germline V gene. The CDR3 is 15 amino acids. V trimming: 0 bases; J trimming: 8 bases; junction bases outside the gene matches: 3. As DNA, the CDR3 is TGTGCCAGCAGCTTAGCTCTAGCGGGGGGCGATGAGCAGTTCTTC. Its translation: CASSLALAGGDEQFF.

V is TRBV14 and J is TRBJ2-7; unclear D gene. The CDR3 consists of 14 residues. From germline, CDR1 is SGHDN and CDR2 FVKESK. Trimming removed 2 bases from V and 1 base from J, with 9 bases in between. DNA of the CDR3: TGTGCCAGCAGCCAATCGCCTACTTCCTACGAGCAGTACTTC. Translating it yields CASSQSPTSYEQYF.

The rearrangement joins TRBV18 to TRBJ2-2; the match to TRBD1 covers 8 bases. The CDR3 consists of 15 residues. Trimming cost V 3 bases and J 3 bases; bases outside gene matches: 3. Per germline, CDR1 KGHSH and CDR2 LQKENI. The CDR3 DNA follows: TGTGCCAGCTCACCCGGACAGGGAGACACCGGGGAGCTGTTTTTT. This encodes CASSPGQGDTGELFF. The full variable domain, in which reference TRBV18 and TRBJ2-2 provide the parts outside the CDR3, is NAGVMQNPRHLVRRRGQEARLRCSPMKGHSHVYWYRQLPEEGLKFMVYLQKENIIDESGMPKERFSAEFPKEGPSILRIQQVVRGDSAAYFCASSPGQGDTGELFFGEGSRLTVL.

The chain is built from TRBV2 and TRBJ2-3, with 9 bases identical to TRBD2. The CDR3 runs to 16 residues. CDR1 is SNHLY and CDR2 is FYNNEI in the germline V gene. The V and J ends lost 0 bases and 1 base, in that order; junction bases with no gene match: 2. The CDR3 DNA reads as TGTGCCAGCAGTGAAGCCCCTAGCGGGGGCACAGATACGCAGTATTTT. Its protein product is CASSEAPSGGTDTQYF.

V gene TRBV4-1 combines with J gene TRBJ1-5, with a tentative D call TRBD1 (5 bases). CDR1 is MGHRA, CDR2 YSYEKL, per germline. The CDR3 is 19 amino acids. The germline V and J ends were trimmed by 0 bases and 3 bases, with 21 bases remaining between them. DNA for the CDR3: TGCGCCAGCAGCCAAGAATATATCAAAGGTCGGACACTCAATCAGCCCCAGCATTTT. Translating it yields CASSQEYIKGRTLNQPQHF.

This clone appeared once. The J gene is TRBJ1-6, the V gene TRBV12-3 or TRBV12-4, with D perhaps TRBD1 (5 bases). The CDR3 loop spans 13 amino acids. V gave up 5 bases and J gave up 10 bases, with 12 bases separating them. CDR3 in amino acids: CASSNREGSPLHF. DNA of the CDR3: TGTGCCAGCAGTAACCGGGAGGGGTCACCCCTCCACTTT.

The V call is TRBV7-9, the J call TRBJ2-2; D unclear. Germline lookup yields CDR1 SEHNR and CDR2 FQNEAQ (reference sequence). The ends were cut back, 5 bases at V and 5 bases at J, with 18 bases in the middle. The CDR3 consists of 16 residues. The CDR3, as DNA: TGTGCCAGCAGCATTTACTCATCCTCGAGGACCGGGGAGCTGTTTTTT. Its translation: CASSIYSSSRTGELFF. Full variable domain (remainder filled in from reference TRBV7-9 and TRBJ2-2): DTGVSQNPRHKITKRGQNVTFRCDPISEHNRLYWYRQTLGQGPEFLTYFQNEAQLEKSRLLSDRFSAERPKGSFSTLEIQRTEQGDSAMYLCASSIYSSSRTGELFFGEGSRLTVL.

The chain joins TRBV6-2 or TRBV6-3 to TRBJ2-1, with TRBD2 identical over 7 bases. The CDR3 runs 15 residues. Germline V CDR1 and CDR2: MNHEY, SVGEGT. The V and J ends lost 4 bases and 4 bases, in that order; junction bases with no gene match: 7. CDR3 coding DNA: TGTGCCAGCAGTTTTAGGGCTAGCGGATACAATGAGCAGTTCTTC. Protein product: CASSFRASGYNEQFF.

This clone was recorded a few times. V usage is TRBV30 and J usage is TRBJ2-3; D is undetermined. Trimming cost V 2 bases and J 0 bases, with 9 bases left between them. The V gene's germline CDR1 is GTSNPN and CDR2 SVGIG (reference sequence). The CDR3 spans 14 residues. The CDR3 reads CAWSTTVSTDTQYF. The DNA for the CDR3 is TGTGCCTGGAGTACTACCGTTAGCACAGATACGCAGTATTTT.

V and J are TRBV10-3 and TRBJ2-1; 7 bases align to TRBD2. V lost 0 bases, J lost 7 bases, and 6 bases stayed unmatched. The CDR3 extends over 15 amino acids. Germline V gives CDR1 ENHRY, CDR2 SYGVKD. CDR3 region: CAISESVAGENEQFF. The CDR3, as DNA: TGTGCCATCAGTGAGTCGGTTGCGGGGGAAAATGAGCAGTTCTTC.

V and J are TRBV7-9 and TRBJ2-1; the match to TRBD1 covers 9 bases. Trimming removed 1 base from V and 8 bases from J; junction bases left unmatched: 3. Per the germline V gene, CDR1 is SEHNR and CDR2 is FQNEAQ (reference sequence). The CDR3 consists of 14 residues. Here the CDR3 DNA reads TGTGCCAGCAGCTTAGGGGGACAGGGCCATGAGCAGTTCTTC. Amino acid sequence: CASSLGGQGHEQFF.

V gene TRBV5-1 combines with J gene TRBJ1-2, with a possible D match to TRBD1 (5 bases). Germline V gives CDR1 SGHRS, CDR2 YFSETQ. V lost 1 base and J 7 bases, leaving 11 bases between the germline ends. CDR3 length: 13 amino acids. This CDR3 is CASSLRNQGGYTF. The DNA for the CDR3 is TGCGCCAGCAGCTTGAGGAACCAGGGTGGCTACACCTTC.